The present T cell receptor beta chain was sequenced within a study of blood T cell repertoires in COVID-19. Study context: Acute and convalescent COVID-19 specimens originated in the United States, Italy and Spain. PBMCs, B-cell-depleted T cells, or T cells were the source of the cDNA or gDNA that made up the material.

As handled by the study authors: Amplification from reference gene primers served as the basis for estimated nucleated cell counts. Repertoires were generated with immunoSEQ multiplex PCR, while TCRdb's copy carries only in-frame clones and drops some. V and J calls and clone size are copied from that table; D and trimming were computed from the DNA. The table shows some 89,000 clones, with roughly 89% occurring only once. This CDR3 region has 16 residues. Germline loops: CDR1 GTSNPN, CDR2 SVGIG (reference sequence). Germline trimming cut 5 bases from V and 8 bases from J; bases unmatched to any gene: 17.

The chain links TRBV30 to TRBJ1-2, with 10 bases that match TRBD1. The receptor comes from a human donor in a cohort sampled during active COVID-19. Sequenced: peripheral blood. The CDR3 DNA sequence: TGTGCCTGGGGTGGGGGATTCGGACAGGGGGTTGACGGCTACACCTTC. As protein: CAWGGGFGQGVDGYTF.